The rows below give T cell receptor beta chains drawn from one sample of a study of radiation and T cells in renal cell carcinoma. The assay was immunoSEQ multiplex PCR, and TCRdb's table has in-frame clones only and misses some. The sample consists of about 120,000 clones, about four fifths of them appearing once. The material sequenced was blood, taken from a patient whose treatment included radiotherapy and nephrectomy. These receptors all stem from a man in his fifties with renal cell carcinoma. Both conserved end residues are part of each CDR3. A D gene is named only where the DNA matches it firmly. Part of the rows lack a size; the others show once, few, many or a class for expanded clones.

J gene: TRBJ1-5
clone size: .
D gene: TRBD1
V gene: TRBV30
CDR3 DNA: TGTGCCTGGGCTCCGGGGACAGTCGCTCAGCCCCAGCATTTT
CDR3 protein: CAWAPGTVAQPQHF

J gene: TRBJ2-4
clone size: .
D gene: TRBD1
V gene: TRBV7-9
CDR3 DNA: TGTGCCAGCAGCACGGGACAGCTGCTAGCCAAAAACATTCAGTACTTC
CDR3 protein: CASSTGQLLAKNIQYF

J gene: TRBJ2-3
clone size: .
D gene: TRBD2
V gene: TRBV4-2
CDR3 DNA: TGTGCCAGCAGCCAAGTCAGCGGCGGGAGGACCACAGATACGCAGTATTTT
CDR3 protein: CASSQVSGGRTTDTQYF

J gene: TRBJ2-3
clone size: once
D gene: TRBD2
V gene: TRBV5-8
CDR3 DNA: TGTGCCAGCAGCTTGACTAGCGACTACCCAGATACGCAGTATTTT
CDR3 protein: CASSLTSDYPDTQYF

J gene: TRBJ1-1
clone size: few
D gene: .
V gene: TRBV10-3
CDR3 DNA: TGTGCCATCAGTGGCCGCGGTAACACTGAAGCTTTCTTT
CDR3 protein: CAISGRGNTEAFF

J gene: TRBJ2-5
clone size: once
D gene: .
V gene: TRBV5-6
CDR3 DNA: TGTGCCAGCAGCTTGGTTGGAGGGCAGGTACAAGAGACCCAGTACTTC
CDR3 protein: CASSLVGGQVQETQYF

J gene: TRBJ2-2
clone size: .
D gene: .
V gene: TRBV7-8
CDR3 DNA: TGTGCCAGCAGCCGTACAAACGAATTTAGCGTAACGAACACCGGGGAGCTGTTTTTT
CDR3 protein: CASSRTNEFSVTNTGELFF

J gene: TRBJ2-7
clone size: .
D gene: .
V gene: TRBV13
CDR3 DNA: TGTGCCAGCAGCTACACCCGCGGGGTGGGACACGGGTACGAGCAGTACTTC
CDR3 protein: CASSYTRGVGHGYEQYF

J gene: TRBJ1-2
clone size: .
D gene: .
V gene: TRBV27
CDR3 DNA: TGTGCCAGCAGTTTAATGCCCCGGACGAGCGGCTACACCTTC
CDR3 protein: CASSLMPRTSGYTF

J gene: TRBJ2-7
clone size: once
D gene: .
V gene: TRBV30
CDR3 DNA: TGTGCCTGGAGTGGATGGGGGGCGGCCGAGCAGTACTTC
CDR3 protein: CAWSGWGAAEQYF

J gene: TRBJ2-3
clone size: .
D gene: .
V gene: TRBV27
CDR3 DNA: TGTGCCAGCAGTCTATTCGCGGCCCCCGATACGCAGTATTTT
CDR3 protein: CASSLFAAPDTQYF

J gene: TRBJ2-1
clone size: .
D gene: .
V gene: TRBV28
CDR3 DNA: TGTGCCGGTCGGGAGAGCGCTCAAGTCCATGAGCAGTTCTTC
CDR3 protein: CAGRESAQVHEQFF

J gene: TRBJ2-3
clone size: .
D gene: TRBD2
V gene: TRBV10-3
CDR3 DNA: TGTGCCATCAGTGAGTCGGTAGCGGGGGCGGATACGCAGTATTTT
CDR3 protein: CAISESVAGADTQYF

J gene: TRBJ1-5
clone size: .
D gene: TRBD1
V gene: TRBV28
CDR3 DNA: TGTGCCAGCAGTTTATTCCAGGGGGGTCAGCCCCAGCATTTT
CDR3 protein: CASSLFQGGQPQHF

J gene: TRBJ2-5
clone size: .
D gene: .
V gene: TRBV5-1
CDR3 DNA: TGCGCCAGCAGCTTGGTGGTAGGGAGACGAGAGACCCAGTACTTC
CDR3 protein: CASSLVVGRRETQYF

J gene: TRBJ1-2
clone size: .
D gene: .
V gene: TRBV6-1
CDR3 DNA: TGTGCCAGCACCCTGGACAGCCTAAAGGTTGGCTACACCTTC
CDR3 protein: CASTLDSLKVGYTF

J gene: TRBJ2-2
clone size: .
D gene: .
V gene: TRBV9
CDR3 DNA: TGTGCCAGCAGCCTAAATAGGGTAGCTCCTAATAAGAACACCGGGGAGCTGTTTTTT
CDR3 protein: CASSLNRVAPNKNTGELFF

J gene: TRBJ2-2
clone size: once
D gene: .
V gene: TRBV5-1
CDR3 DNA: TGCGCCAGCAGCTTCAGTGCAGCGAACACCGGGGAGCTGTTTTTT
CDR3 protein: CASSFSAANTGELFF

J gene: TRBJ2-7
clone size: .
D gene: TRBD2
V gene: TRBV9
CDR3 DNA: TGTGCCAGCAGCGTAGAGGGGGGAGCGGGAGCCTACGAGCAGTACTTC
CDR3 protein: CASSVEGGAGAYEQYF

J gene: TRBJ2-7
clone size: .
D gene: .
V gene: TRBV7-5
CDR3 DNA: TGTGCCAGAAGCGTAATTAGACTAGCGGGAGTCCCCTACGAGCAGTACTTC
CDR3 protein: CARSVIRLAGVPYEQYF

J gene: TRBJ2-3
clone size: .
D gene: TRBD2
V gene: TRBV5-4
CDR3 DNA: TGTGCCAGCAGCCCCGGGACTAGTGGCGCAGATACGCAGTATTTT
CDR3 protein: CASSPGTSGADTQYF

J gene: TRBJ1-5
clone size: .
D gene: .
V gene: TRBV6-5
CDR3 DNA: TGTGCCAGCAGCGCAGCATTAAGCAATCAGCCCCAGCATTTT
CDR3 protein: CASSAALSNQPQHF

J gene: TRBJ2-7
clone size: .
D gene: TRBD1
V gene: TRBV6-1
CDR3 DNA: TGTGCCAGCAGTGAACTGGACAGGTACTACGAGCAGTACTTC
CDR3 protein: CASSELDRYYEQYF

J gene: TRBJ2-7
clone size: .
D gene: TRBD2
V gene: TRBV9
CDR3 DNA: TGTGCCAGCAGCGGAAACGCTAGCGGGACCCCAAACCCAGCCCAGTACGAGCAGTACTTC
CDR3 protein: CASSGNASGTPNPAQYEQYF

J gene: TRBJ2-1
clone size: once
D gene: TRBD2
V gene: TRBV4-2
CDR3 DNA: TGTGCCAGCAGCACAAGCGCTAGGAGCGGGGGTAATGAGCAGTTCTTC
CDR3 protein: CASSTSARSGGNEQFF

J gene: TRBJ2-7
clone size: .
D gene: .
V gene: TRBV5-1
CDR3 DNA: TGCGCCAGCAGCCGGACTGCGGGCGTAAACTACGAGCAGTACTTC
CDR3 protein: CASSRTAGVNYEQYF

J gene: TRBJ2-5
clone size: .
D gene: .
V gene: TRBV7-9
CDR3 DNA: TGTGCCAGCAGCCTCGGGACCGCGACGGAGACCCAGTACTTC
CDR3 protein: CASSLGTATETQYF

J gene: TRBJ1-2
clone size: .
D gene: .
V gene: TRBV6-1
CDR3 DNA: TGTGCCAGCAGTGAAGTGATGACGGAACTTAACTATGGCTACACCTTC
CDR3 protein: CASSEVMTELNYGYTF

J gene: TRBJ1-3
clone size: .
D gene: .
V gene: TRBV4-1
CDR3 DNA: TGCGCCAGCAGCCAAGATCGGGAGGGGGGCTTTACCGACTCTGGAAACACCATATATTTT
CDR3 protein: CASSQDREGGFTDSGNTIYF

J gene: TRBJ2-3
clone size: .
D gene: TRBD2
V gene: TRBV27
CDR3 DNA: TGTGCCAGCAGTTCAACTAGCGGGAGGGCAACCACAGATACGCAGTATTTT
CDR3 protein: CASSSTSGRATTDTQYF

J gene: TRBJ1-6
clone size: .
D gene: .
V gene: TRBV6-5
CDR3 DNA: TGTGCCAGCAATTCAGGGGTGTCACCCCTCCACTTT
CDR3 protein: CASNSGVSPLHF

J gene: TRBJ2-2
clone size: .
D gene: .
V gene: TRBV27
CDR3 DNA: TGTGCCAGCACGGGTGTGTACACCGGGGAGCTGTTTTTT
CDR3 protein: CASTGVYTGELFF

J gene: TRBJ1-1
clone size: .
D gene: .
V gene: TRBV30
CDR3 DNA: TGTGCCTGGAGTGACGGGAACACTGAAGCTTTCTTT
CDR3 protein: CAWSDGNTEAFF

J gene: TRBJ1-1
clone size: few
D gene: .
V gene: TRBV11-2
CDR3 DNA: TGTGCCAGCAGCCTCCGGGGTACCTCGGGCACTGAAGCTTTCTTT
CDR3 protein: CASSLRGTSGTEAFF

J gene: TRBJ1-2
clone size: .
D gene: TRBD1
V gene: TRBV25-1
CDR3 DNA: TGTGCCAGCAGTGACGTCCAGGGGGGATCTAACTATGGCTACACCTTC
CDR3 protein: CASSDVQGGSNYGYTF

J gene: TRBJ2-3
clone size: .
D gene: TRBD2
V gene: TRBV29-1
CDR3 DNA: TGCAGCGTTGAAGCCGGCGGGAGCTTGCTTTTTAGCACAGATACGCAGTATTTT
CDR3 protein: CSVEAGGSLLFSTDTQYF

J gene: TRBJ1-2
clone size: once
D gene: .
V gene: TRBV2
CDR3 DNA: TGTGCCAGCAGTGGAGACAGCTTTAACTATGGCTACACCTTC
CDR3 protein: CASSGDSFNYGYTF

J gene: TRBJ1-5
clone size: .
D gene: .
V gene: TRBV9
CDR3 DNA: TGTGCCAGCAGCGTAACCGGGACACCAGGTCAGCCCCAGCATTTT
CDR3 protein: CASSVTGTPGQPQHF

J gene: TRBJ2-5
clone size: .
D gene: TRBD2
V gene: TRBV5-1
CDR3 DNA: TGCGCCAGCAGCTTCGCAGGGAGGGTTGGGGAGACCCAGTACTTC
CDR3 protein: CASSFAGRVGETQYF

J gene: TRBJ1-5
clone size: .
D gene: TRBD1
V gene: TRBV27
CDR3 DNA: TGTGCCAGCAGCCGATCCGGGACAGGGAGTAGATTAGGTCAGCCCCAGCATTTT
CDR3 protein: CASSRSGTGSRLGQPQHF

J gene: TRBJ2-1
clone size: .
D gene: TRBD1
V gene: TRBV27
CDR3 DNA: TGTGCCAGCTCCTCGGACAGGGACACCTACAATGAGCAGTTCTTC
CDR3 protein: CASSSDRDTYNEQFF

J gene: TRBJ2-3
clone size: .
D gene: TRBD1
V gene: TRBV29-1
CDR3 DNA: TGCAGCGTCGAGGGGGCTGAAGGTCCGGATACGCAGTATTTT
CDR3 protein: CSVEGAEGPDTQYF

J gene: TRBJ1-2
clone size: once
D gene: .
V gene: TRBV7-9
CDR3 DNA: TGTGCCAGCAGCTCCCCCGACAGGAAGCATCCCTATGGCTACACCTTC
CDR3 protein: CASSSPDRKHPYGYTF

J gene: TRBJ2-7
clone size: .
D gene: .
V gene: TRBV5-1
CDR3 DNA: TGCGCCAGCAGCTTGGGCGCCGAGAGGGGCGAGCAGTACTTC
CDR3 protein: CASSLGAERGEQYF

J gene: TRBJ2-7
clone size: .
D gene: .
V gene: TRBV11-2
CDR3 DNA: TGTGCCAGCAGCTTTTCCCGCTACGAGCAGTACTTC
CDR3 protein: CASSFSRYEQYF

J gene: TRBJ2-3
clone size: .
D gene: .
V gene: TRBV2
CDR3 DNA: TGTGCCAGCAGTGAATTCGGGCAGGGAAGCCTAGATACGCAGTATTTT
CDR3 protein: CASSEFGQGSLDTQYF

J gene: TRBJ2-5
clone size: .
D gene: TRBD2
V gene: TRBV6-6
CDR3 DNA: TGTGCCAGCAGGTTAGCGGGTGTCAACCAAGAGACCCAGTACTTC
CDR3 protein: CASRLAGVNQETQYF

J gene: TRBJ1-5
clone size: .
D gene: .
V gene: TRBV6-6
CDR3 DNA: TGTGCCAGCAGTTCCCCCCGGACAGCAAATCAGCCCCAGCATTTT
CDR3 protein: CASSSPRTANQPQHF

J gene: TRBJ2-2
clone size: once
D gene: TRBD1
V gene: TRBV5-1
CDR3 DNA: TGCGCCAGCAGCCCCGCTAGGGGGCGCACCGGGGAGCTGTTTTTT
CDR3 protein: CASSPARGRTGELFF

J gene: TRBJ2-3
clone size: .
D gene: TRBD2
V gene: TRBV19
CDR3 DNA: TGTGCCTCTGCCCCACTAGCGGGGGGGACAGATACGCAGTATTTT
CDR3 protein: CASAPLAGGTDTQYF

J gene: TRBJ1-5
clone size: once
D gene: TRBD1
V gene: TRBV7-2
CDR3 DNA: TGTGCCAGCAGCCCGGGACAGGGATGGCCCCAGCATTTT
CDR3 protein: CASSPGQGWPQHF

J gene: TRBJ2-5
clone size: .
D gene: .
V gene: TRBV18
CDR3 DNA: TGTGCCAGCTCACAAAACAGCTATCAAGAGACCCAGTACTTC
CDR3 protein: CASSQNSYQETQYF

J gene: TRBJ2-5
clone size: .
D gene: .
V gene: TRBV18
CDR3 DNA: TGTGCCAGCTCAGGCCAAGAGACCCAGTACTTC
CDR3 protein: CASSGQETQYF

J gene: TRBJ2-1
clone size: once
D gene: .
V gene: TRBV4-3
CDR3 DNA: TGCGCCAGCAGCCAAGTGGGGGGGGGCCGAGAAGAGCAGTTCTTC
CDR3 protein: CASSQVGGGREEQFF

J gene: TRBJ2-7
clone size: .
D gene: TRBD2
V gene: TRBV28
CDR3 DNA: TGTGCCAGCAGTCTGACTAGCGGACCCTACTACGAGCAGTACTTC
CDR3 protein: CASSLTSGPYYEQYF

J gene: TRBJ2-3
clone size: once
D gene: .
V gene: TRBV7-3
CDR3 DNA: TGTGCCAGCAGCTGGGGGCCTACAGATACGCAGTATTTT
CDR3 protein: CASSWGPTDTQYF

J gene: TRBJ1-5
clone size: .
D gene: .
V gene: TRBV19
CDR3 DNA: TGTGCCAGTAGTATAAGGGCTTGGGGGGATCAGCCCCAGCATTTT
CDR3 protein: CASSIRAWGDQPQHF

J gene: TRBJ1-5
clone size: .
D gene: .
V gene: TRBV2
CDR3 DNA: TGTGCCAGCAGTGTGGTTCGGGGTGCAGGGGATAGCAATCAGCCCCAGCATTTT
CDR3 protein: CASSVVRGAGDSNQPQHF